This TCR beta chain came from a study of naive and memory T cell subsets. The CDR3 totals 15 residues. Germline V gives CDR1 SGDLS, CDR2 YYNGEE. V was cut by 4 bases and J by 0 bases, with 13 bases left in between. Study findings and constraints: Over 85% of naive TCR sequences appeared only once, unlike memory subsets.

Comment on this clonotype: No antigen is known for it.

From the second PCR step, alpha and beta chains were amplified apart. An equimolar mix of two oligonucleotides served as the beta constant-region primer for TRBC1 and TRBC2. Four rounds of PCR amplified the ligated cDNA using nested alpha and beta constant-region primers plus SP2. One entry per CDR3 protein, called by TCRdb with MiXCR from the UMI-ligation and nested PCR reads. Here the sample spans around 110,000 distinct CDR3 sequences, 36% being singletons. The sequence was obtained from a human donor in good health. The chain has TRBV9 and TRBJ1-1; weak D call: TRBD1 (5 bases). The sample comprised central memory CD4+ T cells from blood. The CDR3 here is CASSRLEDMNTEAFF. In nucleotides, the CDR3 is TGTGCCAGCAGCCGTCTGGAGGACATGAACACTGAAGCTTTCTTT.